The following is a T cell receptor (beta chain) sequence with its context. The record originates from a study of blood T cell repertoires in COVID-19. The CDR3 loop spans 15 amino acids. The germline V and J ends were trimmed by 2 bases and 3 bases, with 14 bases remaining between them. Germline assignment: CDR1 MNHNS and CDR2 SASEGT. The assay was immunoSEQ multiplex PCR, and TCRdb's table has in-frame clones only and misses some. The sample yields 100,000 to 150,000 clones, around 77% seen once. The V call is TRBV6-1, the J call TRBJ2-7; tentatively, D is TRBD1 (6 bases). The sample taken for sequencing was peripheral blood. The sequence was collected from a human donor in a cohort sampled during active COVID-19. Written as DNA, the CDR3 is TGTGCCAGCAGTGAATCCGTCGGCAGGGGCTACGAGCAGTACTTC. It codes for CASSESVGRGYEQYF.